These T cell receptor beta chains were read from a single sample in a study of molecular identifiers for immune sequencing clone quantification. TCRdb reprocessed the PCR reads via MiXCR and lists one record per CDR3 protein. The data hold about half a million distinct CDR3 sequences, with 20% to 25% observed a single time. The specimen sequenced was naive CD8+ T cells from blood, with Jurkat cell RNA spiked in. The receptors derive from a human donor in good health. Some libraries in this study had Jurkat cell RNA spiked in. Both conserved end residues are trimmed from each CDR3. Fields, in order: V gene, J gene, CDR3 protein.

TRBV5-4,TRBJ1-4,ASSSDLGQGGELF
TRBV6-5,TRBJ2-7,ASSRGGASEQY
TRBV12-3/TRBV12-4,TRBJ2-7,ASSLGTGVGYEQY
TRBV20-1,TRBJ2-3,SARDPAAQLAGGPGADTQY
TRBV20-1,TRBJ2-1,SARLAVQDNEQF
TRBV6-2/TRBV6-3,TRBJ1-5,ASSVQQGAVGVNNQPQH
TRBV5-1,TRBJ2-5,ASSLFVGKETQY
TRBV19,TRBJ2-1,ASSIEGLELIGYNEQF
TRBV3-1,TRBJ1-5,ASSQVSGSNQPQH
TRBV4-3,TRBJ2-3,ASSRNSYTDTLY
TRBV12-3/TRBV12-4,TRBJ2-3,ASRADTQY
TRBV30,TRBJ2-7,AWSAQGEQY
TRBV27,TRBJ1-2,ASSSRTGGLIYGYT
TRBV7-8,TRBJ2-5,ASSRLGHQETQY
TRBV28,TRBJ2-2,ASSPREADTGELF
TRBV20-1,TRBJ2-1,SARILAGGSVEQF
TRBV7-9,TRBJ2-2,ASSISGLAGGRTGELF
TRBV19,TRBJ2-1,ASSIGQGVGEQF